Listed below are T cell receptor beta chains from one sample, sequenced in a study of blood T cell repertoires in COVID-19. The data were produced by immunoSEQ multiplex PCR, yet TCRdb's version contains in-frame clones alone and is incomplete. The sample contains some 180,000 clones, around nine tenths of which appear only once. Sequenced: peripheral blood. The receptors shown here come from a man aged 35 to 55 with active or convalescent COVID-19. Each CDR3 is given with its conserved first and last residue. The listing skips clone size in some rows; elsewhere it reads once, few, many or a size class.

TRBJ2-5,TRBV19,NA,CASSVGSSRETQYF
TRBJ2-1,TRBV21-1,once,CASSKRGPQGSRDEQFF
TRBJ2-7,TRBV7-9,NA,CASSSSGSWYEQYF
TRBJ1-1,TRBV18,NA,CASSPIRTQNTEAFF
TRBJ1-1,TRBV18,NA,CASSLGTGDTEAFF
TRBJ1-1,TRBV6-5,NA,CASSSRTGGTEAFF
TRBJ1-3,TRBV30,NA,CAWSVAARSSGNTIYF
TRBJ1-5,TRBV6-5,NA,CASRGHISNQPQHF
TRBJ1-2,TRBV20-1,NA,CSAKTGSGYTF
TRBJ2-3,TRBV6-6,NA,CASSPTSGSTDTQYF
TRBJ2-1,TRBV2,NA,CASNPGLAGVWAIF
TRBJ1-5,TRBV6-5,few,CASTRGVGQPQHF
TRBJ2-1,TRBV9,once,CASSASRASGHNEQFF
TRBJ1-1,TRBV5-4,NA,CASSSQGLDGAFF
TRBJ2-3,TRBV2,NA,CASSEVWRGGGTDTQYF
TRBJ1-4,TRBV10-2,NA,CASRGQGSNEKLFF
TRBJ1-1,TRBV2,once,CASRTRQGMNTEAFF
TRBJ2-3,TRBV5-1,NA,CASSSGTSLTDTQYF
TRBJ2-3,TRBV29-1,NA,CSVGTGNTDTQYF
TRBJ1-2,TRBV6-5,NA,CASRSQGHYGYTF
TRBJ2-3,TRBV4-2,NA,CASSQAEITDTQYF
TRBJ2-7,TRBV7-9,few,CASSLAGAPYEQYF
TRBJ1-2,TRBV15,NA,CATSRDPAGGVRDGYTF
TRBJ2-7,TRBV29-1,NA,CSIEGDRAYEQYF
TRBJ2-2,TRBV24-1,NA,CATSDRVRPRGTGELFF
TRBJ2-7,TRBV5-6,few,CASSPVGQGLSYEQYF